What follows describes a single T cell receptor (beta chain). Some clones are missing from TCRdb's copy, which holds only in-frame ones; the method was immunoSEQ multiplex PCR. Of fewer than 450,000 clones listed, around nine tenths are singletons. Which cohort a participant joined came from the clinical history participants gave. The study counted Cohort 3 donors as recovered given two negative PCRs, clearance, or symptom resolution. The data are from a study of blood T cell repertoires in COVID-19. Study details: Acute-phase and convalescent COVID-19 samples originated in the United States, Italy and Spain.

J lost 1 base, V lost 3 bases, and 8 bases had no gene match. CDR1 is GTSNPN and CDR2 is SVGIG in the germline V gene (reference sequence). The CDR3 totals 16 residues. This sequence joins TRBV30 and TRBJ1-2; 10 bases match TRBD1. The sample consisted of PBMCs or T cells enriched from blood (not recorded which). This TCR was sampled from a woman aged 18-35 years who had recovered from COVID-19. CDR3 loop: CAWSPLGQGDNYGYTF. In DNA, the CDR3 is TGTGCCTGGAGCCCATTAGGACAGGGGGATAACTATGGCTACACCTTC. Filled out from reference TRBV30 and TRBJ1-2, the complete variable domain reads SQTIHQWPATLVQPVGSPLSLECTVEGTSNPNLYWYRQAAGRGLQLLFYSVGIGQISSEVPQNLSASRPQDRQFILSSKKLLLSDSGFYLCAWSPLGQGDNYGYTFGSGTRLTVV.